The present TCR beta chain was sequenced within a study of early T cells in non-severe SARS-CoV-2 infection. Study-wide context: Bulk RNA from unsorted whole blood was sequenced; chains were unpaired.

General study findings and limits: Matching against VDJdb likely underestimated virus-specific expansions, favoring anti-spike CD8.

This CDR3 is 16 amino acids long. V lost 3 bases, J lost 3 bases, and 6 bases stayed unmatched. Germline V gene lookup returns CDR1 SGDLS and CDR2 YYNGEE. Points on this clonotype: Its antigen is currently unknown.

Unique molecular identifiers were attached to individual cDNA molecules. TCRdb ran MiXCR on the 5' RACE reads and lists one entry per CDR3 protein. Here the sample spans more than 95,000 distinct CDR3 sequences, approximately 9.9% being singletons. This sequence was found in an adult who was a healthcare worker with PCR-confirmed SARS-CoV-2 infection or an uninfected control (not recorded which). V gene TRBV9 combines with J gene TRBJ2-7; 13 positions agree with TRBD2. This sample comprised whole blood, obtained at baseline. As DNA, the CDR3 is TGTGCCAGCAGCGGAACCGGGACTAGCGGGATCTACGAGCAGTACTTC. The encoded protein is CASSGTGTSGIYEQYF.